Listed below are T cell receptor beta chains from one sample, sequenced in a study of T-cell memory formation after mild COVID-19. From the 5' RACE reads, TCRdb called clonotypes with MiXCR, one entry per CDR3 protein. In the table there are 220,000 or so distinct CDR3 sequences, over 7.5% of which are singletons. Sequencing input: PBMCs or a T cell subset sorted from them (not recorded which). These receptors came from a man younger than 35 who had mild COVID-19 (a few samples of this study predate the infection). Cell type and time point are not known. The CDR3 runs from the conserved cysteine through the conserved F or W. The order of the fields is V gene, clone size, D gene, J gene, CDR3 DNA, CDR3 protein. D genes are given only for firm matches. Clone size appears in some rows only: once, few, many, or a class for an expanded clone.

TRBV6-2/TRBV6-3	NA	NA	TRBJ2-6	TGTGCCAGCAGTTACGGGGTGGGGGCCAACGTCCTGACTTTC	CASSYGVGANVLTF
TRBV20-1	few	NA	TRBJ2-3	TGCAGTGCTAGAGATGGGGTAGCTTCCACAGATACGCAGTATTTT	CSARDGVASTDTQYF
TRBV6-1	NA	NA	TRBJ1-5	TGTGCCAGCAGGGAACAGTACAATCAGCCCCAGCATTTT	CASREQYNQPQHF
TRBV20-1	few	NA	TRBJ2-7	TGCAGTGCTAGAGGACGAGGGGTCTCCTACGAGCAGTACTTC	CSARGRGVSYEQYF
TRBV7-7	NA	NA	TRBJ2-5	TGTGCTAGCAGCTTAGGCCCTGTTGAGACCCAGTACTTC	CASSLGPVETQYF
TRBV5-6	few	NA	TRBJ2-6	TGTGCCAGCAGCGTCTTCTACTCTGGGGCCAACGTCCTGACTTTC	CASSVFYSGANVLTF
TRBV5-1	few	TRBD2	TRBJ2-3	TGCGCCAGCAGCTTGGTTCCTAGCGGGGTCACAGATACGCAGTATTTT	CASSLVPSGVTDTQYF
TRBV4-3	few	NA	TRBJ2-3	TGCGCCAGCAGCCAATCCAGCCCGCCGAGCACAGATACGCAGTATTTT	CASSQSSPPSTDTQYF
TRBV5-1	many	NA	TRBJ1-1	TGCGCCAGCAACAACGGGGGGAACACTGAAGCTTTCTTT	CASNNGGNTEAFF
TRBV12-3/TRBV12-4	many	NA	TRBJ2-3	TGTGCCAGCAGTTTAGCGGTATCTAGCACAGATACGCAGTATTTT	CASSLAVSSTDTQYF
TRBV5-1	NA	NA	TRBJ2-2	TGCGCCAGCAGCTTGCCGGGGGCCAGCACCGGGGAGCTGTTTTTT	CASSLPGASTGELFF
TRBV24-1	many	NA	TRBJ2-5	TGTGCCACCAGTGATGCCTCCGGGACGAGAGGAGAGACCCAGTACTTC	CATSDASGTRGETQYF
TRBV9	few	TRBD2	TRBJ2-4	TGTGCCAGCAGCGGGGGACTAGCCCGCTCCAAAAACATTCAGTACTTC	CASSGGLARSKNIQYF
TRBV7-3	many	NA	TRBJ1-2	TGTGCCAGCAGCCAAACTCCGGGACATTCCTATGGCTACACCTTC	CASSQTPGHSYGYTF
TRBV7-2	NA	TRBD1	TRBJ2-1	TGTGCCAGCAGCTTAGGGGGCGGGGACAGGGTACCGCAGTTCTTC	CASSLGGGDRVPQFF
TRBV4-3	NA	NA	TRBJ1-6	TGCGCCAGCAGCCAAGAGGGGGTTACCTCACCCCTCCACTTT	CASSQEGVTSPLHF
TRBV30	many	NA	TRBJ1-1	TGTGCCTGGAGTCTGCAGGTTGAAGCTTTCTTT	CAWSLQVEAFF
TRBV12-3/TRBV12-4	NA	TRBD1	TRBJ2-1	TGTGCCAGCAGTTCTCCGACAGGGACGACCGGGCAGTTCTTC	CASSSPTGTTGQFF
TRBV3-1	NA	NA	TRBJ1-5	TGTGCCAGCAGCCCCAGGCGGTGGAATCAGCCCCAGCATTTT	CASSPRRWNQPQHF
TRBV6-6	NA	NA	TRBJ1-5	TGTGCCAGCGGACGAGACAGGTATCAGCCCCAGCATTTT	CASGRDRYQPQHF
TRBV7-8	NA	NA	TRBJ1-4	TGTGCCAGCAGCTTAGCGCGGAGGGGAGGAGGTGAAAAACTGTTTTTT	CASSLARRGGGEKLFF
TRBV5-1	NA	NA	TRBJ1-2	TGCGCCAGCAGCTTCACGGGGGCGGATTATGGCTACACCTTC	CASSFTGADYGYTF
TRBV28	NA	TRBD1	TRBJ1-4	TGTGCCAGCAGTTTAGGACAGGCCACGGTCGAAGAAAAACTGTTTTTT	CASSLGQATVEEKLFF
TRBV7-9	few	TRBD2	TRBJ2-3	TGTGCCAGCAGCTTAAGGGGGACTAGCGGGGATACGCAGTATTTT	CASSLRGTSGDTQYF
TRBV6-1	NA	TRBD1	TRBJ1-4	TGTGCCAGCAGTGGAGGGGGCGCCGGAGAAAAACTGTTTTTT	CASSGGGAGEKLFF
TRBV7-2	NA	TRBD1	TRBJ2-2	TGTGCCAGCAGCCTAGACAGGGCTGGGTACGGGGAGCTGTTTTTT	CASSLDRAGYGELFF
TRBV7-3	few	TRBD1	TRBJ1-2	TGTGCCAGCAGCTTGACAGGGAAAGAGGATGGCTACACCTTC	CASSLTGKEDGYTF
TRBV4-2	many	NA	TRBJ1-4	TGTGCCAGCACCGGGACCTCGGGTGAAAAACTGTTTTTT	CASTGTSGEKLFF
TRBV12-3/TRBV12-4	few	NA	TRBJ2-1	TGTGCCAGCAGTTTGGACCGGCGCTCCTACAATGAGCAGTTCTTC	CASSLDRRSYNEQFF
TRBV7-9	NA	TRBD1	TRBJ2-7	TGTGCCAGCAGCTTAGGAGTCGGACAGGGCTCCTACGAGCAGTACTTC	CASSLGVGQGSYEQYF
TRBV20-1	few	NA	TRBJ2-3	TGCAGTGCGGGGATCCAACCCCCATCGCAGTATTTT	CSAGIQPPSQYF
TRBV6-2/TRBV6-3	few	NA	TRBJ2-3	TGTGCCAGCAGTCTTAGTTCGGATACGCAGTATTTT	CASSLSSDTQYF
TRBV9	few	TRBD2	TRBJ2-3	TGTGCCAGCAGCCCTAGCAGAAGTAGCGGGGGGGATACGCAGTATTTT	CASSPSRSSGGDTQYF
TRBV12-3/TRBV12-4	NA	NA	TRBJ1-1	TGTGCCAGCAGTTTAGTGACAGGCTGGAACACTGAAGCTTTCTTT	CASSLVTGWNTEAFF
TRBV5-6	few	TRBD1	TRBJ1-5	TGTGCCAGCAGTAGGGACAGGGGTCTTACTCAGCCCCAGCATTTT	CASSRDRGLTQPQHF
TRBV7-2	NA	TRBD1	TRBJ1-6	TGTGCCAGCCGGTGGAGGGGGCTAGGGTATAATTCACCCCTCCACTTT	CASRWRGLGYNSPLHF
TRBV28	NA	TRBD1	TRBJ1-4	TGTGCCAGCAGCCTCACAGGGGACAGCGAAAAACTGTTTTTT	CASSLTGDSEKLFF
TRBV24-1	NA	NA	TRBJ2-6	TGTGCCACCAGTGATACGCGAACTGGGGCCAACGTCCTGACTTTC	CATSDTRTGANVLTF
TRBV10-3	NA	TRBD1	TRBJ1-2	TGTGCCACCGGTTTTAGGGGGCAAGATGGCTACACCTTC	CATGFRGQDGYTF
TRBV30	few	NA	TRBJ2-1	TGTGCCTGGAAGAGACTGGGCTATAATGAGCAGTTCTTC	CAWKRLGYNEQFF
TRBV2	NA	TRBD2	TRBJ2-1	TGTGCCAGCAGGGAATCGCGGGGGGGCCTTTACAATGAGCAGTTCTTC	CASRESRGGLYNEQFF
TRBV4-2	few	NA	TRBJ1-5	TGTGCCAGCAGCCAAGTCCTTGCAGGGACAAATCAGCCCCAGCATTTT	CASSQVLAGTNQPQHF
TRBV29-1	many	TRBD1	TRBJ2-3	TGCAGCGTGCACAGGGGTTCGGGAGATACGCAGTATTTT	CSVHRGSGDTQYF
TRBV7-2	many	NA	TRBJ2-3	TGTGCCAGCAGCACATACTTAAGCACAGATACGCAGTATTTT	CASSTYLSTDTQYF
TRBV18	NA	NA	TRBJ2-1	TGTGCCAGCTCATCGCGGACGGACGGTGAGCAGTTCTTC	CASSSRTDGEQFF
TRBV9	NA	TRBD1	TRBJ1-1	TGTGCCAGCAGCGCGACGGCGGGGGGACGGACAGGGACCACTACTGAAGCTTTCTTT	CASSATAGGRTGTTTEAFF
TRBV5-4	many	NA	TRBJ2-1	TGTGCCAGCAGCTTGGGGCCCGACAATGAGCAGTTCTTC	CASSLGPDNEQFF
TRBV11-2	many	NA	TRBJ2-3	TGTGCCAGCAGCCTCCTAGTAGATACGCAGTATTTT	CASSLLVDTQYF
TRBV7-2	NA	NA	TRBJ2-5	TGTGCCAGCAGCTTAGCCCAGGTGGAGACCCAGTACTTC	CASSLAQVETQYF
TRBV5-1	many	NA	TRBJ2-2	TGCGCCAGCAGCTTGGTAGGCAGCCAAAACACCGGGGAGCTGTTTTTT	CASSLVGSQNTGELFF